This T cell receptor beta chain derives from a study of blood T cells in healthy people across ages. Study-level background: In model experiments, template switching was able to capture about one barcoded beta molecule for every two T cells that were present.

Whole-study findings and limits: Getting older went along with TCR beta diversity per million T cells dropping roughly linearly.

This clonotype has a handful of counts. The antigen is unknown. The authors ran a second PCR of roughly 6 to 12 cycles using a sample-barcoded 5' primer and a J-beta primer mix. TCRdb independently ran MiXCR on the 5' RACE reads; one entry per CDR3 protein. Of approximately 800,000 distinct CDR3 sequences listed, roughly 24% are singletons. V was cut by 10 bases and J by 0 bases, with 18 bases left in between. This CDR3 contains 15 residues. CDR1 SGHVS and CDR2 FQNEAQ come from the germline V gene. The data also belong to a second study, concerning T cells of mothers and their children. That paper states: Mothers gave over 10 million TCR beta CDR3 reads each, and children roughly 3.3 million each.

This sequence originates from a boy aged 5-17 years in good health. Source material: blood. This chain joins TRBV7-8 and TRBJ2-5; tentative D call: TRBD2 (6 bases). CDR3 in DNA: TGTGCCAACTCGCGTGGGGGGTCCAACCAAGAGACCCAGTACTTC. Translated, it gives CANSRGGSNQETQYF.